This paragraph covers one T cell receptor beta chain sequence. The target of this receptor is not known. No qualities accompany the bases; no much larger clone lies one base away. Library preparation used the immunoSEQ multiplex PCR assay. TCRdb stores this immuneACCESS table with in-frame sequences only. Part of the clones is absent; in the studies checked, under half of the shortfall reflects unresolved V genes, and no reason is known for the rest. The sample table holds 75,000 to 80,000 clones, of which 94% were seen once. The ten largest clones take up about 0.4% of the sample. The sample originates from a study of technical replicates of blood from a handful of donors (TCRdb year 2017). CDR1 and CDR2 (DFQATT, SNEGSKA) derive from the germline V gene (reference sequence). V is pared back by 7 bases and J by 7 bases, with 11 bases lying between the germline termini. The CDR3, from cysteine to phenylalanine, totals 11 residues. The kept DNA is CDR3 alone, 33 bases in frame from the first base.

The chain is assembled from TRBV20-1 and TRBJ2-1, with the D gene uncertain. The clonotype was recovered from a human donor in good health. The source material was T cells isolated from PBMCs. In nucleotide form, the sequence is TGCAGTGAGGAGAGTGTAAATGAGCAGTTCTTC. Its translation is CSEESVNEQFF.